The clone carrying this T cell receptor (beta chain) was observed a few times. No antigen is known for it. Because the CDR3's place on the DNA is in doubt, the DNA is left out and the CDR3 is given as listed by TCRdb. This record comes from a study of CD8+CD57+ T cells in acquired aplastic anemia. In the study overall: The DNA of sorted CD4+ and CD8+ cells averaged roughly 3 ug. Study-wide points: For CD8+ Simpson's diversity, patients and controls showed no significant difference.

Profiling that covered TCR beta VDJ and CDR3 relied on genomic DNA as its template. TCRdb ran MiXCR on the reads and lists one entry per CDR3 protein. In the table there are approximately 260,000 distinct CDR3 sequences, around 82% of which are singletons. The authors sequenced patients whose flow cytometry had shown CD8+CD57+ cell expansion. 23 amino acids form the CDR3, both terminal residues included. Germline V gene lookup returns CDR1 SGHRS and CDR2 YFSETQ. The rearrangement joins TRBV5-1 to TRBJ2-2; the table's D call of TRBD2 was not tested on the DNA. The sample taken for sequencing was sorted CD4+, CD8+, or CD8+CD57+ T cells (not recorded which) from PBMCs. The sequence was collected from a human donor with aplastic anemia. The CDR3 region is CASTSPYFCASSGEAGNTGELFF.